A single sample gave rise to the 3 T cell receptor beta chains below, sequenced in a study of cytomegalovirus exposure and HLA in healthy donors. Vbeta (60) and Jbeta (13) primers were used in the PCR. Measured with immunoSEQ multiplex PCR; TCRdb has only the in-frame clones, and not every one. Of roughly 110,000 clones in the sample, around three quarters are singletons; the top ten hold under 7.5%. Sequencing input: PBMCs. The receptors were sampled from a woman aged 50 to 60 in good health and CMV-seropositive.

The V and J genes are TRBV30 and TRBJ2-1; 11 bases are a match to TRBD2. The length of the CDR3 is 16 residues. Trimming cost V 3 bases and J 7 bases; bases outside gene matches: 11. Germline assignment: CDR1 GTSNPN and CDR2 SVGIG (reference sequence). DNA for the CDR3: TGTGCCTGGAGGAGTATAGCGGGGGGGCCGATGAATGAGCAGTTCTTC. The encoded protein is CAWRSIAGGPMNEQFF. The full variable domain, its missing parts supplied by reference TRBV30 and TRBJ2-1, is SQTIHQWPATLVQPVGSPLSLECTVEGTSNPNLYWYRQAAGRGLQLLFYSVGIGQISSEVPQNLSASRPQDRQFILSSKKLLLSDSGFYLCAWRSIAGGPMNEQFFGPGTRLTVL.

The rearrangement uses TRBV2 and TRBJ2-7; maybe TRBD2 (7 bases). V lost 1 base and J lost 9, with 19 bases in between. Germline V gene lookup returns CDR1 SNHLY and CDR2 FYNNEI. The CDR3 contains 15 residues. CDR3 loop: CASSEVGGPDWGQYF. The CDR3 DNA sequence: TGTGCCAGCAGTGAAGTCGGGGGGCCCGACTGGGGGCAGTACTTC.

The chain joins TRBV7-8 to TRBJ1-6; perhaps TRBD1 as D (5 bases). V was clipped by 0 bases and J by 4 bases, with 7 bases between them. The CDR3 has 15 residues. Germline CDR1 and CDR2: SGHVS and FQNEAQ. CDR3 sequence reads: CASSLAGLYNSPLHF. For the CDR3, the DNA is TGTGCCAGCAGCTTAGCGGGACTGTATAATTCACCCCTCCACTTT.